The sequence of this T cell receptor beta chain was determined in a study of blood T cell repertoires in COVID-19. Original methodology: Amplification from reference gene primers served as the basis for estimated nucleated cell counts. The repertoire was sequenced with immunoSEQ multiplex PCR; TCRdb's copy has only in-frame clones and lacks some. Clone size and the V and J calls come from that table; the DNA yielded D and trimming. The sample holds about 78,000 clones, 87% seen once. Germline V CDR1 and CDR2: SGHDN, FVKESK. The CDR3 is 15 residues long. V lost 6 bases to trimming and J lost 6 bases, with 18 bases between them.

This TCR was sampled from a woman at least 80 years old with active or convalescent COVID-19. Sample: peripheral blood. This chain uses TRBV14 with TRBJ2-1, with D uncertain. CDR3 sequence (DNA): TGTGCCAGCAGTCCTTACAGTATGAGTGGCAATGAGCAGTTCTTC. Its protein is CASSPYSMSGNEQFF.